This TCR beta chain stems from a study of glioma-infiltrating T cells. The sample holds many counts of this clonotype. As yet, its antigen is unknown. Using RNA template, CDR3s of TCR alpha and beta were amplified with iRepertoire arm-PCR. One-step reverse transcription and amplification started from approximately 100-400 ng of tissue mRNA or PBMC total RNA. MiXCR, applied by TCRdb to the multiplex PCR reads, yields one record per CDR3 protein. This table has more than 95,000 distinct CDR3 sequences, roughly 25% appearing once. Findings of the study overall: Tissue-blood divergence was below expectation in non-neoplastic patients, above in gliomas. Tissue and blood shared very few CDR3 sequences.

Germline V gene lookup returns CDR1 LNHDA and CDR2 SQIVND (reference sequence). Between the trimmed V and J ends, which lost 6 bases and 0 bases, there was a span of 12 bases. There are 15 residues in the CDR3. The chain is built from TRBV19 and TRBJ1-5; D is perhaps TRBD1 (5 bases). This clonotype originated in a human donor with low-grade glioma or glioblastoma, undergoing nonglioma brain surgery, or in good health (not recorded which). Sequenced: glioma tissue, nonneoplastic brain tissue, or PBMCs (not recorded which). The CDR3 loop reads CASRQEVGSNQPQHF. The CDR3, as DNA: TGTGCCAGTAGACAGGAGGTGGGTAGCAATCAGCCCCAGCATTTT.